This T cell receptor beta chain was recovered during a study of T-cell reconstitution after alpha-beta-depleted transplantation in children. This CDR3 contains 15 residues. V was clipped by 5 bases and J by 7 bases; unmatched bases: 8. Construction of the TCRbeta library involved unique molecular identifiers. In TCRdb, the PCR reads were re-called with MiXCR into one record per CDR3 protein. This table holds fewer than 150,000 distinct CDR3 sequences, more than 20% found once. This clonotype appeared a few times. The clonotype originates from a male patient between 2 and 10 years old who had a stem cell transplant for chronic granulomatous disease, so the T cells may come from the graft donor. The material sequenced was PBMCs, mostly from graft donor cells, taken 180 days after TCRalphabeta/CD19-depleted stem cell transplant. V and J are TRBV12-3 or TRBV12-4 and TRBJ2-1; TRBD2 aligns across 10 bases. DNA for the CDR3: TGTGCCAGCAGTAGCTATAGCGGGAGGCGGAATGAGCAGTTCTTC. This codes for CASSSYSGRRNEQFF.